These 27 T cell receptor beta chains were sequenced from one sample in a study of CD4 T cells in relation to SARS-CoV-2 and coronaviruses (dated by TCRdb to the early 2020s). The library was built by means of the immunoSEQ multiplex PCR assay. Imported from immuneACCESS, the table was reduced by TCRdb to in-frame sequences with V and J called. These copies leave out some clones; in studies compared against another copy, an unresolved V gene accounts for under half, and the cause of the remainder is not known. For this sample there are about 59,000 clones; 75% to 90% appear just once. The top ten clones comprise about 1.4% of the sample. CD4+ T cells from unexposed donors were collected before the COVID-19 pandemic (2011-2018). The sample comprised memory CD4+ T cells from PBMCs. The sample's cell subset or site, from its label and the paper: memory (non-naive) CD4+ T cells. These receptors were obtained from a human donor in good health.

Note on this clone: At one of its ends the junction is not consistent with the germline gene, which may arise from a read error. The V and J genes are TRBV23-1 and TRBJ2-1; D possibly corresponds to TRBD1 (6 bases). TRBV23-1 is given ORF status, its function remaining uncertain. This CDR3 region has 17 residues. Here the CDR3 DNA reads TGCGCCAGCAATCAACTGACTAACGGATACAGGGACGGTGAGCAGTTCTTC. Amino acids: CASNQLTNGYRDGEQFF.

The V gene is TRBV5-1, the J gene TRBJ2-7, with 8 positions matching TRBD1. The CDR3 is 14 amino acids. Per germline, CDR1 SGHRS and CDR2 YFSETQ. V dropped 1 base and J dropped 3; count of bases not matched to a gene: 3. CDR3 loop: CASSLSQGDYEQYF. CDR3 in DNA: TGCGCCAGCAGCTTGTCACAGGGGGACTACGAGCAGTACTTC. Drawing the rest from reference TRBV5-1 and TRBJ2-7, the complete variable domain is KAGVTQTPRYLIKTRGQQVTLSCSPISGHRSVSWYQQTPGQGLQFLFEYFSETQRNKGNFPGRFSGRQFSNSRSEMNVSTLELGDSALYLCASSLSQGDYEQYFGPGTRLTVT.

The V and J genes are TRBV5-5 and TRBJ1-2, with D possibly being TRBD1 (5 bases). CDR1 is SGHKS, CDR2 YYEKEE, per germline (reference sequence). This CDR3 has 15 amino acids. V gave up 0 bases and J gave up 8 bases, with 17 bases separating them. The CDR3 DNA reads TGTGCCAGCAGCTTGGTCGAGGGGCGGTTAACGGGCTACACCTTC. Protein sequence: CASSLVEGRLTGYTF. Together with reference TRBV5-5 and TRBJ1-2, the CDR3 gives the full variable domain: DAGVTQSPTHLIKTRGQQVTLRCSPISGHKSVSWYQQVLGQGPQFIFQYYEKEERGRGNFPDRFSARQFPNYSSELNVNALLLGDSALYLCASSLVEGRLTGYTFGSGTRLTVV.

This clone has just a few counts. J is TRBJ2-7 and V is TRBV6-1; D remains unclear. The CDR3 spans 12 residues. V was clipped by 3 bases and J by 9 bases, with 12 bases between them. Germline-derived CDR1 and CDR2 are MNHNS and SASEGT. CDR3 in amino acids: CASSDNSRAQYF. For the CDR3, the DNA is TGTGCCAGCAGTGATAACAGTCGGGCGCAGTACTTC.

This clone was observed a few times. The chain carries TRBV6-2 or TRBV6-3 and TRBJ2-5, with D perhaps TRBD2 (7 bases). Trimming removed 6 bases at V and 9 bases at J, with 20 bases between. The CDR3 consists of 14 residues. Germline V gives CDR1 MNHEY, CDR2 SVGEGT. The CDR3 DNA sequence: TGTGCCAGCAGCCGATTAAACAGGGAGGGTTCCCAGTACTTC. Protein product: CASSRLNREGSQYF.

The V gene is TRBV28, the J gene TRBJ1-1; 8 bases map to TRBD1. The CDR3 spans 14 residues. Trimming at V came to 6 bases and at J to 4 bases, leaving 7 bases not matched to a gene. Germline CDR1 MDHEN, CDR2 SYDVKM. CDR3 sequence: CASRRTGQGTEAFF. CDR3 DNA sequence: TGTGCCAGCAGACGTACCGGACAGGGCACTGAAGCTTTCTTT.

This chain uses TRBV28 with TRBJ2-2; D remains ambiguous. Per germline, CDR1 MDHEN and CDR2 SYDVKM. The V end lost 2 bases, the J end lost 5 bases, and 12 bases lay between the germline ends. The CDR3 runs 15 residues. The CDR3: CASSLKRPRTGELFF. The CDR3 DNA sequence: TGTGCCAGCAGTTTAAAAAGGCCGCGGACCGGGGAGCTGTTTTTT. Full variable domain (missing parts from reference TRBV28 and TRBJ2-2): DVKVTQSSRYLVKRTGEKVFLECVQDMDHENMFWYRQDPGLGLRLIYFSYDVKMKEKGDIPEGYSVSREKKERFSLILESASTNQTSMYLCASSLKRPRTGELFFGEGSRLTVL.

This sequence joins TRBV6-5 and TRBJ1-5; D uncertain. The V end was cut by 5 bases, the J end by 6 bases, with 17 bases between. This CDR3 contains 15 residues. In germline, CDR1 is MNHEY, CDR2 SVGAGI. The CDR3 protein is CASSTPRRAAQPQHF. The CDR3 nucleotides read TGTGCCAGCAGTACCCCGCGGAGGGCAGCTCAGCCCCAGCATTTT.

V is TRBV18 and J is TRBJ1-4; unclear D gene. Deletions cut 4 bases from V and 4 bases from J, with 7 bases between. The CDR3 totals 13 residues. The germline gives CDR1 KGHSH, CDR2 LQKENI. Here the CDR3 DNA reads TGTGCCAGCTCACGATCCGTTAATGAAAAACTGTTTTTT. Translation gives CASSRSVNEKLFF. Drawing the rest from reference TRBV18 and TRBJ1-4, the complete variable domain is NAGVMQNPRHLVRRRGQEARLRCSPMKGHSHVYWYRQLPEEGLKFMVYLQKENIIDESGMPKERFSAEFPKEGPSILRIQQVVRGDSAAYFCASSRSVNEKLFFGSGTQLSVL.

This chain links TRBV7-9 with TRBJ2-7; 11 bases map to TRBD1. The CDR3 is 16 amino acids. J gave up 3 bases and V 5 bases, and 9 bases lay outside the gene matches. Germline V gene data show CDR1 as SEHNR and CDR2 as FQNEAQ (reference sequence). The CDR3 protein is CASSAYGTGGGYEQYF. CDR3 sequence (DNA): TGTGCCAGCAGCGCCTATGGGACAGGGGGAGGCTACGAGCAGTACTTC.

The genes are TRBV18 and TRBJ2-7; the match to TRBD2 covers 7 bases. The CDR3 contains 15 residues. Trimming cost V 2 bases and J 0 bases; bases outside gene matches: 4. Germline V CDR1 and CDR2: KGHSH, LQKENI. In DNA, the CDR3 is TGTGCCAGCTCACCAGCTAGCGGAGGCTCCTACGAGCAGTACTTC. Protein: CASSPASGGSYEQYF.

The chain joins TRBV5-6 to TRBJ1-2, with D unresolved. The V and J ends lost 2 bases and 5 bases respectively, with 4 bases between them. Germline V gene sequence: CDR1 SGHDT, CDR2 YYEEEE. The CDR3 totals 11 residues. The CDR3 DNA follows: TGTGCCAGCAGCTTTGATTATGGCTACACCTTC. This codes for CASSFDYGYTF.

The CDR3 loop reads CAWSNRPTYGYTF. DNA of the CDR3: TGTGCCTGGAGTAACAGGCCAACCTATGGCTACACCTTC. The J gene is TRBJ1-2, the V gene TRBV30, with a possible D match to TRBD1 (5 bases). Trimming took 2 bases from V and 4 from J, leaving 11 bases between them. The CDR3 length is 13 residues. Germline CDR1 is GTSNPN and CDR2 is SVGIG (reference sequence).

V gene TRBV5-4 combines with J gene TRBJ2-5, with D unclear. Germline lookup yields CDR1 SGHNT and CDR2 YYREEE (reference sequence). Trimming stripped 3 bases from V and 1 base from J, with 1 base between. The CDR3 sequence is 11 residues long. DNA for the CDR3: TGTGCCAGCAGCTCCCAAGAGACCCAGTACTTC. Amino acids: CASSSQETQYF.

This clone appeared once. The CDR3 bases are TGTGCCAGCAGCGATCCTAGCGGGACGAGCTCCTACAATGAGCAGTTCTTC. Translation gives CASSDPSGTSSYNEQFF. The chain recombines TRBV28 with TRBJ2-1; TRBD2 agrees at 9 bases. CDR1 and CDR2 from the germline V gene are MDHEN and SYDVKM. The CDR3 is made up of 17 amino acids. Germline trimming cut 6 bases from V and 0 bases from J; bases unmatched to any gene: 9.

The chain has TRBV3-1 (or the pseudogene TRBV3-2) and TRBJ1-4, with 8 nucleotides matching TRBD1. This CDR3 region has 17 residues. Germline CDR1 reads LGHDT; CDR2 reads YNNKEL (reference sequence). The V gene end was trimmed by 4 bases and the J gene end by 8 bases; junction bases not matched to a gene: 15. The CDR3 sequence is CASSPRQGMGGNEKLFF. The DNA of the CDR3 is TGTGCCAGCAGCCCGCGACAGGGGATGGGTGGGAACGAAAAACTGTTTTTT.

This chain uses TRBV14 with TRBJ2-7; tentatively, D is TRBD1 (5 bases). Germline V gene sequence: CDR1 SGHDN, CDR2 FVKESK. Trimming removed 4 bases from V and 3 bases from J, with 7 bases in between. The CDR3 extends over 12 amino acids. Here the CDR3 DNA reads TGTGCCAGCAGCCCCCAGGGCTACGAGCAGTACTTC. Protein product: CASSPQGYEQYF.

This clone was counted a few times. The V gene is TRBV7-2, the J gene TRBJ2-1; 11 nucleotides align to TRBD2. With 1 base clipped from V and 5 bases from J, the junction kept 7 bases outside the gene matches. Germline assignment: CDR1 SGHTA and CDR2 FQGNSA. CDR3 length: 17 amino acids. The CDR3 is CASSLVRTSGRNNEQFF. The CDR3 nucleotides are TGTGCCAGCAGCTTAGTTCGAACTAGCGGGAGAAACAATGAGCAGTTCTTC. Full variable domain (missing parts from reference TRBV7-2 and TRBJ2-1): GAGVSQSPSNKVTEKGKDVELRCDPISGHTALYWYRQSLGQGLEFLIYFQGNSAPDKSGLPSDRFSAERTGGSVSTLTIQRTQQEDSAVYLCASSLVRTSGRNNEQFFGPGTRLTVL.

DNA of the CDR3: TGTGCCAGCAGTTCCGCCGGGACAGGGAAGGACGAGCAGTACTTC. Translation gives CASSSAGTGKDEQYF. This chain uses TRBV28 with TRBJ2-7; TRBD1 matches 9 bases. The CDR3 is 15 residues long. CDR1 MDHEN and CDR2 SYDVKM come from the germline V gene. J was trimmed by 5 bases and V by 4 bases; bases with no gene match: 9.

The chain employs TRBV28 and TRBJ1-2; D unclear. Germline CDR1 is MDHEN and CDR2 is SYDVKM. V gave up 4 bases and J gave up 5 bases, with 14 bases separating them. The CDR3 runs 14 residues. The CDR3 DNA reads as TGTGCCAGCAGTTCGACGGCCAGGATATATGGCTACACCTTC. Translated: CASSSTARIYGYTF.

This clone came up once. The V and J genes are TRBV15 and TRBJ2-1; no reliable D call. The CDR3 totals 12 residues. Per germline, CDR1 LNHNV and CDR2 YYDKDF (reference sequence). V was pared by 1 base and J by 7 bases, with 5 bases between. CDR3 nucleotides: TGTGCCACCAGCAGAGGGGGAAATGAGCAGTTCTTC. This translates into CATSRGGNEQFF.

The rearrangement uses TRBV28 and TRBJ1-5, with 7 bases identical to TRBD1. Germline lookup yields CDR1 MDHEN and CDR2 SYDVKM. The J segment lost 6 bases and the V segment lost 6 bases, leaving 8 bases of the junction unmatched. The CDR3 extends over 14 amino acids. The CDR3 sequence: CASRRDRDTQPQHF. CDR3 in DNA: TGTGCCAGCAGACGAGACAGGGATACTCAGCCCCAGCATTTT.

The chain combines TRBV2 with TRBJ1-6; tentative D call: TRBD1 (6 bases). Germline values: CDR1 SNHLY, CDR2 FYNNEI. Trimming took 1 base from V and 10 from J, leaving 14 bases between them. The CDR3 loop spans 15 amino acids. This CDR3 is CASSEVEGGRSPLHF. The CDR3 DNA follows: TGTGCCAGCAGTGAAGTTGAGGGGGGAAGGTCACCCCTCCACTTT.

The chain uses TRBV7-8 and TRBJ2-7, with 9 bases matching TRBD1. V shed 6 bases, J shed 1 base, and the junction held 10 bases outside the gene matches. Germline CDR1 reads SGHVS; CDR2 reads FQNEAQ. The CDR3 has 16 residues. DNA for the CDR3: TGTGCCAGCAGTCAAGACGGGACAGGGTTTTCCTACGAGCAGTACTTC. Its protein is CASSQDGTGFSYEQYF.

The chain combines TRBV7-8 with TRBJ1-6; D may be TRBD1 (6 bases). This CDR3 has 13 residues. Trimming removed 5 bases from V and 7 bases from J, with 9 bases in between. The germline V gene encodes CDR1 SGHVS and CDR2 FQNEAQ. CDR3 DNA sequence: TGTGCCAGCAGCCCGGACAGAAATTCACCCCTCCACTTT. This codes for CASSPDRNSPLHF.

The rearrangement joins TRBV7-3 to TRBJ2-5, with D perhaps TRBD1 or TRBD2 (6 bases each). Germline V gives CDR1 SGHTA, CDR2 FQGTGA. Trimming shortened V by 4 bases and J by 1 base, and 13 bases separated the two germline ends. The CDR3 runs 15 residues. The CDR3 protein is CASSYGGRPQETQYF. The CDR3 DNA follows: TGTGCCAGCAGCTACGGGGGCCGGCCCCAAGAGACCCAGTACTTC.

The chain recombines TRBV19 with TRBJ2-4, with D maybe TRBD1 (5 bases). CDR1 and CDR2 from the germline V gene are LNHDA and SQIVND (reference sequence). V dropped 5 bases and J dropped 0 bases, with 11 bases sitting between them. The length of the CDR3 is 15 residues. The CDR3 loop reads CASSEIQAAKNIQYF. The CDR3 region has the DNA TGTGCCAGTAGTGAGATACAGGCAGCCAAAAACATTCAGTACTTC.